Reported below is one TCR beta chain. Antigen specificity is unknown. Relative to the germline gene, one junction end is altered; a read error may explain this. These data are taken from a study of breast tumors, draining lymph nodes, adjacent tissues. Germline CDR1 and CDR2: MNHNS and SASEGT. CDR3 length equals 13 residues. Notes on the study in general: Luminal-like breast cancer showed significantly higher tumor–nontumor repertoire similarity than basal-like. Tumor repertoires ranked between lymph nodes and nontumor tissue in diversity, with V and J gene preferences.

TCRdb re-called the multiplex PCR reads with MiXCR, one entry per CDR3 protein. The table lists around 14,000 distinct CDR3 sequences, around 55% of them singletons. This sequence joins TRBV6-1 and TRBJ2-1; the D is unclear. The source material was tumor-adjacent breast tissue. This receptor was obtained from a female donor with breast cancer. Some clones in this sample may be carry-over from other donors' samples. The DNA of the CDR3 is TGTGCCAGCCGGCACGCATCCTACAATGAGCGGTTCTTC. Protein: CASRHASYNERFF.